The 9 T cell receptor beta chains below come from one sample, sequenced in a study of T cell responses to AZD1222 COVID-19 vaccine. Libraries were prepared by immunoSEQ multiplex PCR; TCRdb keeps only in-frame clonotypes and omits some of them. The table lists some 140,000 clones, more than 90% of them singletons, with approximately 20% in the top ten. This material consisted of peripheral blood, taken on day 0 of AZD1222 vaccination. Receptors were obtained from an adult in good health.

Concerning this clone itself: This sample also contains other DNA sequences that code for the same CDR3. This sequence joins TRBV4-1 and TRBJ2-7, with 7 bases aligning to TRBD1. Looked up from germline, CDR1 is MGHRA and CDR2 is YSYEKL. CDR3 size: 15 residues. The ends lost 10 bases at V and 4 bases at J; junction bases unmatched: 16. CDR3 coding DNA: TGCGCCACCACCAAACCGCGACAGGGTAATTACGAGCAGTACTTC. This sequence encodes CATTKPRQGNYEQYF.

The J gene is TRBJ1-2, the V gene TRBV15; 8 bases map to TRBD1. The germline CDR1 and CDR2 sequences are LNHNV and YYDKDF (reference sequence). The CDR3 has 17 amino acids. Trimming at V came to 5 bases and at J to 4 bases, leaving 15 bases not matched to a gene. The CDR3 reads CATSLSRTGSRTYGYTF. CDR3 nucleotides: TGTGCCACCAGCCTCTCTAGGACAGGGAGCAGGACCTATGGCTACACCTTC. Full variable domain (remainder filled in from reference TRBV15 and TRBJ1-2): DAMVIQNPRYQVTQFGKPVTLSCSQTLNHNVMYWYQQKSSQAPKLLFHYYDKDFNNEADTPDNFQSRRPNTSFCFLDIRSPGLGDTAMYLCATSLSRTGSRTYGYTFGSGTRLTVV.

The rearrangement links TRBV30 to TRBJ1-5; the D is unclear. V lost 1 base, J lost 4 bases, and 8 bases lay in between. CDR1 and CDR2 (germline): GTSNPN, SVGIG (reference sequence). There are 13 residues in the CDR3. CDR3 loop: CAWSAVGNQPQHF. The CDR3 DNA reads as TGTGCCTGGAGTGCGGTGGGGAATCAGCCCCAGCATTTT.

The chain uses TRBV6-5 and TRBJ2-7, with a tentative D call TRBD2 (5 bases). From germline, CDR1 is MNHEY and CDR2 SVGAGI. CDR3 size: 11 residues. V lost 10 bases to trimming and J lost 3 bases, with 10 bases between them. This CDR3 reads CATGFSYEQYF. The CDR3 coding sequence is TGTGCCACGGGGTTTAGCTACGAGCAGTACTTC.

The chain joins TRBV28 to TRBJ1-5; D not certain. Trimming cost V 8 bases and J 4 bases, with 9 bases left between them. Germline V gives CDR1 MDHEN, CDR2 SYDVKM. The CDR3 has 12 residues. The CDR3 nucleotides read TGTGCCAGCTCCTTGATAAATCAGCCCCAGCATTTT. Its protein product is CASSLINQPQHF.

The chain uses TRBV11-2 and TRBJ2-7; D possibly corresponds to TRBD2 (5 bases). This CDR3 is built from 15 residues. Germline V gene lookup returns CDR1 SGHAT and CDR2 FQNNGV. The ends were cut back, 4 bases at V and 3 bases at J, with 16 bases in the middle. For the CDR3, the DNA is TGTGCCAGCAGCTCAGTTGGACTGCGTGACTACGAGCAGTACTTC. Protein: CASSSVGLRDYEQYF.

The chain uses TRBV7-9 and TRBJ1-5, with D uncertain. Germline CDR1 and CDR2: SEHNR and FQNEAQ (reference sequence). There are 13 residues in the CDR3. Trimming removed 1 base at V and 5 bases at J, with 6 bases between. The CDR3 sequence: CASSLGGYQPQHF. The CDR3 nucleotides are TGTGCCAGCAGCTTAGGAGGGTATCAGCCCCAGCATTTT.

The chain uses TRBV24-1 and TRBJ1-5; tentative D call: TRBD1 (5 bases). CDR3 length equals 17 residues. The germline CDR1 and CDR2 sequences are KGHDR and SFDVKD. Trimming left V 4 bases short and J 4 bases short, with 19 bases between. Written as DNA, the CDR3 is TGTGCCACCAGTGACCCTAGGGGTGGGCAGTCTAATCAGCCCCAGCATTTT. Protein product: CATSDPRGGQSNQPQHF.

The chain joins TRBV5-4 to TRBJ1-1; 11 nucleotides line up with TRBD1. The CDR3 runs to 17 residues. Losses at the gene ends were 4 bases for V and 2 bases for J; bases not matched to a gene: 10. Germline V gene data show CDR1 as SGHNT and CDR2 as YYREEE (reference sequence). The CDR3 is CASSRVPGQGGNTEAFF. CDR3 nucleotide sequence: TGTGCCAGCAGCCGAGTCCCGGGACAGGGGGGCAACACTGAAGCTTTCTTT.